The present TCR beta chain was sequenced within a study of T-cell reconstitution after alpha-beta-depleted transplantation in children. This clonotype was seen more than once but under ten times. As it was prepared, the TCRbeta library received unique molecular identifiers. One entry per CDR3 protein, called by TCRdb with MiXCR from the PCR reads. Of about 500,000 distinct CDR3 sequences listed, about 30% are singletons. The CDR3 loop spans 15 amino acids. CDR1 is MDHEN, CDR2 SYDVKM, per germline. After removal of 4 bases from V and 11 bases from J, the junction contained 13 bases not matched to a gene.

This sequence originates from a human donor who donated a stem cell graft to a child with aplastic anemia. This material consisted of PBMCs from the stem cell graft donor, taken from the stem cell graft. The V and J genes are TRBV28 and TRBJ1-1, with 10 bases identical to TRBD1. The DNA for the CDR3 is TGTGCCAGCAGTTCCCTGGGGACAGGGGAGATTCGGGCTTTCTTT. It is translated as CASSSLGTGEIRAFF.